These 24 T cell receptor beta chains came from one sample sequenced in a study of shared clonotypes between healthy human individuals. Repertoires were generated with immunoSEQ multiplex PCR, while TCRdb's copy carries only in-frame clones and drops some. Found here are around 79,000 clones, 50% to 70% of them singletons; the top ten hold around 52%. The sequenced sample was memory CD8+ T cells sorted from blood. The subset was: CD45RO+ cells pooled with CCR7-negative TemRA cells. The source of these receptors is a man aged 25-45 years in good health.

The rearrangement uses TRBV2 and TRBJ2-7, with no clear D. The length of the CDR3 is 14 residues. Trimming took 0 bases from V and 2 from J, leaving 8 bases between them. Germline V gives CDR1 SNHLY, CDR2 FYNNEI. In DNA, the CDR3 is TGTGCCAGCAGTGAAGCCGGGTTTGCCTACGAGCAGTACTTC. The encoded protein is CASSEAGFAYEQYF.

The rearrangement joins TRBV27 to TRBJ2-5; tentatively, D is TRBD1 or TRBD2 (6 bases each). Germline loops: CDR1 MNHEY, CDR2 SMNVEV (reference sequence). Trimming pared 5 bases from V and 3 bases from J, leaving 19 bases between. The CDR3 consists of 16 residues. CDR3 residues: CASSIGTSGLEETQYF. CDR3 nucleotides: TGTGCCAGCAGTATTGGGACAAGCGGGCTAGAAGAGACCCAGTACTTC.

The rearrangement uses TRBV28 and TRBJ1-4; D ambiguous. CDR1 MDHEN and CDR2 SYDVKM come from the germline V gene. The germline V and J ends were trimmed by 3 bases and 8 bases, with 4 bases remaining between them. This CDR3 is 11 amino acids long. This CDR3 reads CASSLGEKLFF. The CDR3 DNA follows: TGTGCCAGCAGTTTGGGGGAAAAACTGTTTTTT.

V and J are TRBV28 and TRBJ1-5, with no clear D. The germline V and J ends were trimmed by 7 bases and 6 bases, with 10 bases remaining between them. CDR1 is MDHEN, CDR2 SYDVKM, per germline. The CDR3 extends over 12 amino acids. The CDR3 DNA sequence: TGTGCCAGCAACTCGTGGGTTCAGCCCCAGCATTTT. This sequence encodes CASNSWVQPQHF.

V and J are TRBV11-3 and TRBJ2-7, with 8 bases identical to TRBD1. The junction had 10 bases not matched to a gene; V was cut back by 1 base and J by 5 bases. The CDR3 is 16 residues long. The germline V gene encodes CDR1 SGHNT and CDR2 YENEEA. The CDR3 region has the DNA TGTGCCAGCAGCTTAGGGGGAGTGGGACAGGCACACGAGCAGTACTTC. This translates into CASSLGGVGQAHEQYF. The entire variable domain, with the rest obtained from reference TRBV11-3 and TRBJ2-7, is as follows: EAGVVQSPRYKIIEKKQPVAFWCNPISGHNTLYWYLQNLGQGPELLIRYENEEAVDDSQLPKDRFSAERLKGVDSTLKIQPAELGDSAVYLCASSLGGVGQAHEQYFGPGTRLTVT.

V is TRBV14 and J is TRBJ1-1; TRBD1 is a possible D gene (6 bases). Trimming removed 1 base at V and 0 bases at J, with 15 bases between. CDR1 is SGHDN and CDR2 is FVKESK in the germline V gene. The CDR3 sequence is 17 residues long. The CDR3 sequence: CASSQAGVGQMNTEAFF. In DNA, the CDR3 is TGTGCCAGCAGCCAAGCTGGGGTGGGACAAATGAACACTGAAGCTTTCTTT.

This chain links TRBV13 with TRBJ1-1; D remains ambiguous. V was trimmed by 4 bases and J by 1 base, leaving 7 bases between them. Germline V gene lookup returns CDR1 PRHDT and CDR2 FYEKMQ (reference sequence). The CDR3 contains 13 residues. The CDR3 nucleotides are TGTGCCAGCAGCTCTACAGCGAACACTGAAGCTTTCTTT. Residues: CASSSTANTEAFF.

This clone was observed a handful of times. The V gene is TRBV4-1, the J gene TRBJ2-1; 7 bases line up with TRBD1. CDR3 length equals 15 residues. The germline CDR1 and CDR2 sequences are MGHRA and YSYEKL. V dropped 5 bases and J dropped 6; count of bases not matched to a gene: 10. CDR3 nucleotides: TGCGCCAGCAGCATCATCGACAGGGTTGTCAATGAGCAGTTCTTC. Its protein is CASSIIDRVVNEQFF.

J is TRBJ2-3 and V is TRBV5-1; TRBD2 matches at 7 bases. The V segment lost 0 bases and the J segment 5 bases; nucleotides outside the gene matches: 6. Germline CDR1 is SGHRS and CDR2 is YFSETQ. The CDR3 totals 15 residues. CDR3 DNA: TGCGCCAGCAGCTTGGAGGGACTATTGGGAGATACGCAGTATTTT. Protein: CASSLEGLLGDTQYF.

The chain carries TRBV6-4 and TRBJ2-3; D may match TRBD1 or TRBD2 (6 bases each). Trimming pared 2 bases from V and 2 bases from J, leaving 11 bases between. The CDR3 has 15 amino acids. Germline V gene sequence: CDR1 MRHNA, CDR2 SNTAGT. The CDR3 DNA follows: TGTGCCAGCAGTGACGGGGGGCGAAACACAGATACGCAGTATTTT. Protein sequence: CASSDGGRNTDTQYF.

V and J are TRBV28 and TRBJ2-7, with D hard to call. The CDR3 consists of 13 residues. The germline gives CDR1 MDHEN, CDR2 SYDVKM. V lost 8 bases to trimming and J lost 3 bases, with 14 bases between them. CDR3 nucleotides: TGTGCCAGCGGGTGGGGTCACTTCTACGAGCAGTACTTC. This encodes CASGWGHFYEQYF.

The chain joins TRBV2 to TRBJ1-3; D remains ambiguous. The CDR3 is made up of 14 amino acids. Germline V gene data show CDR1 as SNHLY and CDR2 as FYNNEI. V dropped 6 bases and J dropped 0 bases, with 9 bases sitting between them. CDR3 sequence: CASSPHDSGNTIYF. CDR3 nucleotides: TGTGCCAGCAGCCCGCACGACTCTGGAAACACCATATATTTT.

V is TRBV11-2 and J is TRBJ2-7, with 10 bases identical to TRBD2. The CDR3 consists of 15 residues. The junction had 6 bases not matched to a gene; V was cut back by 5 bases and J by 2 bases. Germline V gene data show CDR1 as SGHAT and CDR2 as FQNNGV. The CDR3 loop reads CASSTRLAGPYEQYF. Here the CDR3 DNA reads TGTGCCAGCAGCACCAGACTAGCGGGCCCCTACGAGCAGTACTTC.

This sequence joins TRBV19 and TRBJ2-1; D is unresolved. Germline CDR1 LNHDA, CDR2 SQIVND (reference sequence). V was clipped by 2 bases and J by 0 bases, with 14 bases between them. The CDR3 covers 17 residues. CDR3 protein: CASSISGSPSSYNEQFF. CDR3 coding DNA: TGTGCCAGTAGTATATCTGGCAGTCCTAGCTCCTACAATGAGCAGTTCTTC.

The rearrangement joins TRBV5-5 to TRBJ1-4, with D hard to call. V was trimmed by 0 bases and J by 4 bases, leaving 4 bases between them. The CDR3 runs 13 residues. Germline CDR1 reads SGHKS; CDR2 reads YYEKEE (reference sequence). In DNA form, the CDR3 reads TGTGCCAGCAGCTTGGGCAGTAATGAAAAACTGTTTTTT. Its protein product is CASSLGSNEKLFF.

The chain carries TRBV5-1 and TRBJ1-1, with no clear D. Germline-derived CDR1 and CDR2 are SGHRS and YFSETQ. V lost 0 bases to trimming and J lost 4 bases, with 10 bases between them. The CDR3 sequence is 14 residues long. The CDR3 region has the DNA TGCGCCAGCAGCTTGGCTGTTTTTGGCACTGAAGCTTTCTTT. As protein: CASSLAVFGTEAFF. Based on the CDR3 plus reference TRBV5-1 and TRBJ1-1, the full variable domain is KAGVTQTPRYLIKTRGQQVTLSCSPISGHRSVSWYQQTPGQGLQFLFEYFSETQRNKGNFPGRFSGRQFSNSRSEMNVSTLELGDSALYLCASSLAVFGTEAFFGQGTRLTVV.

This clone occurred many times. J is TRBJ2-2 and V is TRBV11-3; a possible D gene is TRBD2 (6 bases). The V end was cut by 4 bases, the J end by 1 base, with 13 bases between. Germline loops: CDR1 SGHNT, CDR2 YENEEA. CDR3 length: 16 amino acids. The CDR3 DNA sequence: TGTGCCAGCAGCTCCACTAGCTGGGAGAACACCGGGGAGCTGTTTTTT. It yields the protein CASSSTSWENTGELFF.

This clone has a handful of counts. This chain links TRBV19 with TRBJ2-5; 9 nucleotides line up with TRBD1. Germline-derived CDR1 and CDR2 are LNHDA and SQIVND (reference sequence). The CDR3 is 15 amino acids. The V gene end was trimmed by 2 bases and the J gene end by 5 bases; junction bases not matched to a gene: 6. CDR3 nucleotides: TGTGCCAGTAGTATATCGGACAGGGGTTATGAGACCCAGTACTTC. This translates into CASSISDRGYETQYF.

V usage is TRBV27 and J usage is TRBJ2-1; D perhaps matches TRBD2 (5 bases). CDR3 length equals 14 residues. Per germline, CDR1 MNHEY and CDR2 SMNVEV (reference sequence). With 3 bases removed from V and 5 bases from J, the gap between germline ends came to 11 bases. The CDR3 DNA reads TGTGCCAGCAGTTTCCTGGTCGGGGACAATGAGCAGTTCTTC. Its protein is CASSFLVGDNEQFF.

This clone was counted only a few times. The chain couples TRBV6-6 to TRBJ2-3, with D unresolved. Germline lookup yields CDR1 MNHNY and CDR2 SVGAGI (reference sequence). V was pared by 0 bases and J by 6 bases, with 7 bases between. CDR3 length: 13 residues. CDR3 sequence (DNA): TGTGCCAGCAGTTACTCTGATCGGGATACGCAGTATTTT. This translates into CASSYSDRDTQYF.

This clone is judged medium-sized. The chain is built from TRBV27 and TRBJ1-5; D is possibly TRBD1 (5 bases). The germline CDR1 and CDR2 sequences are MNHEY and SMNVEV (reference sequence). The V gene lost 10 bases and the J gene lost 0 bases, with 10 bases spanning the gap. The CDR3 totals 13 residues. The CDR3 DNA reads TGTGCCACTGGGGGATATAGCAATCAGCCCCAGCATTTT. This translates into CATGGYSNQPQHF.

The V gene is TRBV7-8, the J gene TRBJ2-7; D might be TRBD2 (6 bases). The CDR3 runs 15 residues. The germline V gene has CDR1 SGHVS and CDR2 FQNEAQ. The V end lost 3 bases, the J end lost 2 bases, and 14 bases lay between the germline ends. In nucleotides, the CDR3 is TGTGCCAGCAGCTTGTGGGCGGGATCGGCCTACGAGCAGTACTTC. Amino acids: CASSLWAGSAYEQYF.

This clone was found a few times. The chain combines TRBV6-5 with TRBJ2-1, with 9 bases lining up with TRBD2. Unmatched junction bases numbered 7, after V lost 10 bases and J lost 6 bases. In germline, CDR1 is MNHEY, CDR2 SVGAGI. The CDR3 totals 13 residues. The CDR3 loop reads CATSASGINEQFF. The DNA of the CDR3 is TGTGCCACCTCGGCTAGCGGGATCAATGAGCAGTTCTTC.

The genes are TRBV29-1 and TRBJ2-5; 10 nucleotides agree with TRBD2. The J segment lost 5 bases and the V segment lost 5 bases, leaving 14 bases of the junction unmatched. The length of the CDR3 is 16 residues. Germline CDR1 and CDR2: SQVTM and ANQGSEA. In DNA form, the CDR3 reads TGCAGCGTTTTGGGGCTAGCGGGAGCGGTTGCGGAGACCCAGTACTTC. Its translation is CSVLGLAGAVAETQYF.